The 28 T cell receptor beta chains listed next were all sequenced from one sample in a study of blood T cell repertoires in COVID-19. Profiling relied on immunoSEQ multiplex PCR, and the TCRdb table lists in-frame clones only, not all of them. The data contain roughly 110,000 clones, 80% to 85% of them singletons. The sequenced sample was peripheral blood. The receptors were sampled from a man in his 70s with acute or convalescent COVID-19.

The rearrangement links TRBV10-3 to TRBJ1-2; D remains ambiguous. V lost 7 bases to trimming and J lost 0 bases, with 9 bases between them. Per germline, CDR1 ENHRY and CDR2 SYGVKD. This CDR3 comprises 13 residues. CDR3 in DNA: TGTGCCATCACCAACACGTCTAACTATGGCTACACCTTC. Translating gives CAITNTSNYGYTF.

The chain links TRBV5-1 to TRBJ1-6, with D perhaps matching TRBD1 (6 bases). The CDR3 covers 16 residues. Looked up from germline, CDR1 is SGHRS and CDR2 is YFSETQ. The V end lost 0 bases, the J end lost 4 bases, and 11 bases lay between the germline ends. CDR3 nucleotide sequence: TGCGCCAGCAGCTTGGCAGGGGAACAATATAATTCACCCCTCCACTTT. Residues: CASSLAGEQYNSPLHF.

The sample holds one count of this clone. J is TRBJ1-1 and V is TRBV14, with a weak D call TRBD1 (5 bases). Germline V gene sequence: CDR1 SGHDN, CDR2 FVKESK. CDR3 length: 15 amino acids. The germline V and J ends were trimmed by 4 bases and 3 bases, with 15 bases remaining between them. CDR3 sequence reads: CASSRQQTGDTEAFF. The CDR3 DNA reads TGTGCCAGCAGCCGGCAACAAACGGGGGACACTGAAGCTTTCTTT.

J is TRBJ1-4 and V is TRBV6-6; the match to TRBD1 covers 8 bases. Trimming took 11 bases from V and 8 from J; bases not matched to a gene: 7. The germline gives CDR1 MNHNY, CDR2 SVGAGI (reference sequence). The CDR3 sequence is 12 residues long. This CDR3 is CAAGPGGEKLFF. CDR3 DNA: TGTGCCGCCGGGCCAGGGGGCGAAAAACTGTTTTTT.

The V and J genes are TRBV28 and TRBJ2-7, with D possibly matching TRBD1 (6 bases). The germline V and J ends were trimmed by 5 bases and 2 bases, with 10 bases remaining between them. The germline V gene encodes CDR1 MDHEN and CDR2 SYDVKM. The CDR3 spans 13 residues. CDR3 amino acids: CASSGTPPYEQYF. As DNA, the CDR3 is TGTGCCAGCAGTGGGACACCGCCCTACGAGCAGTACTTC.

The chain is built from TRBV28 and TRBJ1-3, with D possibly being TRBD1 (5 bases). V lost 6 bases, J lost 4 bases, and 7 bases lay in between. CDR3 length: 12 residues. CDR1 MDHEN and CDR2 SYDVKM come from the germline V gene. CDR3 nucleotide sequence: TGTGCCAGCAGCCGACAGGGAAACACCATATATTTT. Translating it yields CASSRQGNTIYF.

This chain joins TRBV5-1 and TRBJ2-7; 10 nucleotides match TRBD2. V lost 6 bases, J lost 2 bases, and 8 bases stayed unmatched. CDR1 is SGHRS, CDR2 YFSETQ, per germline. CDR3 length: 15 amino acids. The CDR3 region is CASTGGLAVAYEQYF. The CDR3 DNA is TGCGCCAGCACAGGCGGACTAGCGGTTGCCTACGAGCAGTACTTC.

The sample holds one count of this clone. This chain links TRBV27 with TRBJ1-6, with 7 bases fitting TRBD1. The CDR3 spans 15 residues. CDR1 is MNHEY and CDR2 is SMNVEV in the germline V gene (reference sequence). With 5 bases clipped from V and 7 bases from J, the junction kept 8 bases outside the gene matches. The CDR3 is CASSPTQTGNSPLHF. The DNA of the CDR3 is TGTGCCAGCAGTCCAACCCAGACAGGGAATTCACCCCTCCACTTT.

The chain couples TRBV5-1 to TRBJ2-7; 8 nucleotides agree with TRBD1. The CDR3 is made up of 14 amino acids. Trimming cost V 3 bases and J 3 bases; bases outside gene matches: 5. Germline lookup yields CDR1 SGHRS and CDR2 YFSETQ. CDR3 sequence reads: CASSSTGANYEQYF. The CDR3, as DNA: TGCGCCAGCAGCTCGACAGGGGCTAACTACGAGCAGTACTTC.

J is TRBJ1-4 and V is TRBV28; TRBD1 matches at 7 bases. V trimming: 8 bases; J trimming: 8 bases; junction bases outside the gene matches: 11. Germline-derived CDR1 and CDR2 are MDHEN and SYDVKM. The CDR3 extends over 14 amino acids. The CDR3 here is CASWGAGGEEKLFF. DNA for the CDR3: TGTGCCAGCTGGGGCGCAGGGGGAGAGGAAAAACTGTTTTTT. Drawing the rest from reference TRBV28 and TRBJ1-4, the complete variable domain is DVKVTQSSRYLVKRTGEKVFLECVQDMDHENMFWYRQDPGLGLRLIYFSYDVKMKEKGDIPEGYSVSREKKERFSLILESASTNQTSMYLCASWGAGGEEKLFFGSGTQLSVL.

This chain joins TRBV7-3 and TRBJ2-3; D remains ambiguous. CDR3 length: 15 amino acids. Trimming took off 2 bases at V and 2 bases at J, with 11 bases between the two ends. The V gene's germline CDR1 is SGHTA and CDR2 FQGTGA. The CDR3 nucleotides are TGTGCCAGCAGCTTAGGCCTGGCTTTCACAGATACGCAGTATTTT. It specifies CASSLGLAFTDTQYF. The whole variable domain, remainder taken from reference TRBV7-3 and TRBJ2-3, is GAGVSQTPSNKVTEKGKYVELRCDPISGHTALYWYRQSLGQGPEFLIYFQGTGAADDSGLPNDRFFAVRPEGSVSTLKIQRTERGDSAVYLCASSLGLAFTDTQYFGPGTRLTVL.

This clone came up a few times. This chain uses TRBV7-3 with TRBJ1-2; maybe TRBD1 (5 bases). Germline V gives CDR1 SGHTA, CDR2 FQGTGA. Trimming took 1 base from V and 3 from J, leaving 15 bases between them. This CDR3 is 16 amino acids long. This CDR3 is CASSLMGRVKDYGYTF. CDR3 sequence (DNA): TGTGCCAGCAGCTTAATGGGCAGGGTTAAAGACTATGGCTACACCTTC.

This chain links TRBV10-3 with TRBJ1-1, with 10 bases lining up with TRBD1. Trimming took 7 bases from V and 6 from J; bases not matched to a gene: 11. The CDR3 covers 15 residues. CDR1 and CDR2 (germline): ENHRY, SYGVKD. This CDR3 is CAITPGQGFRAEAFF. For the CDR3, the DNA is TGTGCCATCACCCCGGGACAGGGGTTTCGCGCTGAAGCTTTCTTT.

The V and J genes are TRBV29-1 and TRBJ1-5; D is undetermined. This CDR3 spans 13 amino acids. V was clipped by 4 bases and J by 4 bases, with 11 bases between them. In germline, CDR1 is SQVTM, CDR2 ANQGSEA. CDR3: CSVGEMTNQPQHF. Written as DNA, the CDR3 is TGCAGCGTTGGTGAGATGACTAATCAGCCCCAGCATTTT.

The chain couples TRBV6-5 to TRBJ2-7; 12 positions agree with TRBD2. V gave up 6 bases and J gave up 6 bases; unmatched junction bases: 6. CDR1 and CDR2 from the germline V gene are MNHEY and SVGAGI. The CDR3 is 14 amino acids. The CDR3: CASRPGLAGIEQYF. For the CDR3, the DNA is TGTGCCAGCAGACCGGGACTAGCGGGCATCGAGCAGTACTTC.

This clone was seen only once. This sequence joins TRBV9 and TRBJ1-6; 7 bases map to TRBD1. V lost 4 bases, J lost 4 bases, and 11 bases stayed unmatched. The germline V gene has CDR1 SGDLS and CDR2 YYNGEE. There are 17 residues in the CDR3. The CDR3 sequence: CASSFIDRVGYNSPLHF. The CDR3 DNA follows: TGTGCCAGCAGCTTTATAGACAGGGTCGGTTATAATTCACCCCTCCACTTT.

The CDR3 DNA reads as TGTGCCAGCAGCCAGAACAGGGGAAACACCGGGGAGCTGTTTTTT. Translated, it gives CASSQNRGNTGELFF. The chain combines TRBV3-1 (or the pseudogene TRBV3-2) with TRBJ2-2, with 7 bases identical to TRBD1. CDR3 length: 15 residues. V lost 3 bases and J lost 2; bases outside the gene matches: 3. In germline, CDR1 is LGHDT, CDR2 YNNKEL (reference sequence).

The chain couples TRBV10-3 to TRBJ1-5; D might be TRBD1 (5 bases). Per germline, CDR1 ENHRY and CDR2 SYGVKD. The CDR3 is made up of 13 amino acids. V lost 8 bases and J lost 8, with 16 bases in between. The CDR3 nucleotides read TGTGCCATCTCAACAGGATCTGCGGAGCCCCAGCATTTT. This translates into CAISTGSAEPQHF.

The chain is built from TRBV29-1 and TRBJ1-1; no firm D call. The V and J ends lost 4 bases and 10 bases respectively, with 16 bases between them. In germline, CDR1 is SQVTM, CDR2 ANQGSEA. The CDR3 contains 12 residues. The CDR3 DNA reads as TGCAGCGTTGGGGAGGGCCTTTATGCAGCTTTCTTT. The encoded protein is CSVGEGLYAAFF.

The chain joins TRBV19 to TRBJ2-3; 8 bases are shared with TRBD2. The V segment lost 4 bases and the J segment 6 bases; nucleotides outside the gene matches: 9. The germline gives CDR1 LNHDA, CDR2 SQIVND (reference sequence). The CDR3 length is 15 residues. The CDR3 here is CASSRLAQMWDTQYF. The CDR3 DNA sequence: TGTGCCAGTAGTAGACTAGCGCAAATGTGGGATACGCAGTATTTT.

This clone appeared a single time. The chain links TRBV6-1 to TRBJ1-3, with TRBD1 as a possible D gene (5 bases). Germline V gene lookup returns CDR1 MNHNS and CDR2 SASEGT. The CDR3 sequence is 13 residues long. V was clipped by 2 bases and J by 5 bases, with 7 bases between them. CDR3 sequence reads: CASSEQGRNTIYF. DNA for the CDR3: TGTGCCAGCAGTGAACAGGGCAGAAACACCATATATTTT.

The V and J genes are TRBV28 and TRBJ2-7, with 10 nucleotides matching TRBD2. There are 15 residues in the CDR3. V was pared by 5 bases and J by 4 bases, with 8 bases of the junction left unmatched. Per the germline V gene, CDR1 is MDHEN and CDR2 is SYDVKM. CDR3 in amino acids: CASSPLSSGSYEQYF. In DNA form, the CDR3 reads TGTGCCAGCAGTCCTTTGTCTAGCGGGAGTTACGAGCAGTACTTC.

The CDR3, as DNA: TGCGCCAGCACAGGTCCCGGCGAAAAACTGTTTTTT. This sequence encodes CASTGPGEKLFF. The V and J genes are TRBV5-1 and TRBJ1-4; D gene unclear. Germline CDR1 and CDR2: SGHRS and YFSETQ. The CDR3 loop spans 12 amino acids. The V end was cut by 6 bases, the J end by 8 bases, with 11 bases between.

This chain joins TRBV13 and TRBJ2-1; 8 nucleotides match TRBD2. The CDR3 has 16 amino acids. V gave up 5 bases and J gave up 1 base; unmatched junction bases: 7. Germline CDR1 is PRHDT and CDR2 is FYEKMQ (reference sequence). Here the CDR3 DNA reads TGTGCCAGCAGCCCGGAGGCGGGAGGATCCTACAATGAGCAGTTCTTC. Its protein product is CASSPEAGGSYNEQFF.

V is TRBV19 and J is TRBJ2-7; possibly TRBD1 for D (5 bases). The CDR3 is made up of 14 amino acids. Germline CDR1 is LNHDA and CDR2 is SQIVND (reference sequence). V was cut by 7 bases and J by 2 bases, with 15 bases left in between. The CDR3: CASKDNRQAYEQYF. Here the CDR3 DNA reads TGTGCCAGTAAGGATAACAGGCAAGCCTACGAGCAGTACTTC.

The J gene is TRBJ1-2, the V gene TRBV9; 7 positions match TRBD1. This CDR3 spans 13 amino acids. V was clipped by 3 bases and J by 13 bases; unmatched bases: 12. Per germline, CDR1 SGDLS and CDR2 YYNGEE. The CDR3 reads CASSGGTAGTPTF. CDR3 DNA: TGTGCCAGCAGCGGCGGGACAGCCGGGACACCCACCTTC.

Note on this clone: A junction end diverges from the germline sequence, so it may reflect a read error. This sequence joins TRBV11-2 and TRBJ2-3, with D perhaps TRBD1 (6 bases). The CDR3 extends over 15 amino acids. The V gene's germline CDR1 is SGHAT and CDR2 FQNNGV. CDR3 amino acids: CASTLVGQYTDTQYF. The CDR3 nucleotides read TGTGCCAGCACCTTAGTGGGACAATACACAGATACGCAGTATTTT.

The chain is built from TRBV5-8 and TRBJ2-7, with 10 bases fitting TRBD2. CDR1 is SGHTS, CDR2 YDEGEE, per germline. The CDR3 has 14 residues. V was pared by 4 bases and J by 4 bases, with 5 bases of the junction left unmatched. CDR3 coding DNA: TGTGCCAGCAGCCCCCAGACTAGCGGGTACGAGCAGTACTTC. Its protein product is CASSPQTSGYEQYF.